This passage covers 18 T cell receptor beta chains from one sample sequenced in a study of shared clonotypes between healthy human individuals. The data were produced by immunoSEQ multiplex PCR, yet TCRdb's version contains in-frame clones alone and is incomplete. The sample lists about 1 million clones, about 80% occurring once. Sequencing was performed on memory CD4+ T cells sorted from blood. Subset denoted: CD45RA-negative fraction. All receptors derive from a man between 18 and 35 years old in good health.

The sample holds a few counts of this clone. The V call is TRBV5-5, the J call TRBJ1-6; a possible D gene is TRBD1 (6 bases). The germline V and J ends were trimmed by 3 bases and 7 bases, with 14 bases remaining between them. In germline, CDR1 is SGHKS, CDR2 YYEKEE (reference sequence). The CDR3 totals 15 residues. The chain's CDR3 is CASSSRGALNSPLHF. The CDR3 DNA follows: TGTGCCAGCAGCTCCCGGGGGGCCCTAAATTCACCCCTCCACTTT.

This chain connects TRBV30 to TRBJ1-1; D is ambiguous. The CDR3 spans 14 residues. CDR1 is GTSNPN, CDR2 SVGIG, per germline (reference sequence). V was trimmed by 0 bases and J by 0 bases, leaving 8 bases between them. In DNA form, the CDR3 reads TGTGCCTGGAGTGTTTCGGTGATGAACACTGAAGCTTTCTTT. It encodes CAWSVSVMNTEAFF.

This clone was seen a single time. At one boundary the junction diverges from the germline segment, which might be a read error. V and J are TRBV28 and TRBJ1-4, with unresolved D. The germline V gene encodes CDR1 MDHEN and CDR2 SYDVKM. CDR3 length: 15 amino acids. DNA for the CDR3: TGTGCCAGCAGCCCCGTTTATCGTCTTAATGAGAAACTGTTTTTT. It yields the protein CASSPVYRLNEKLFF.

The rearrangement joins TRBV13 to TRBJ1-2; D is ambiguous. Germline V gene sequence: CDR1 PRHDT, CDR2 FYEKMQ (reference sequence). The CDR3 has 15 amino acids. V lost 0 bases and J 0 bases, leaving 8 bases between the germline ends. CDR3 coding DNA: TGTGCCAGCAGCTTAGGGCGCCTAACTAACTATGGCTACACCTTC. It codes for CASSLGRLTNYGYTF.

In nucleotides, the CDR3 is TGTGCCAGCAGACCCTCTAGGGGATCTGGCATTCAGTACTTC. It specifies CASRPSRGSGIQYF. This chain joins TRBV6-5 and TRBJ2-4, with D perhaps TRBD1 (5 bases). The germline CDR1 and CDR2 sequences are MNHEY and SVGAGI. CDR3 length equals 14 residues. The V and J ends lost 6 bases and 9 bases respectively, with 18 bases between them.

J is TRBJ2-2 and V is TRBV19, with TRBD1 matching 10 bases. The V gene's germline CDR1 is LNHDA and CDR2 SQIVND (reference sequence). The junction had 4 bases not matched to a gene; V was cut back by 0 bases and J by 3 bases. The CDR3 is 17 residues long. DNA of the CDR3: TGTGCCAGTAGTATAGAGTGGGGACAGGGGTACACCGGGGAGCTGTTTTTT. This encodes CASSIEWGQGYTGELFF.

The chain links TRBV6-5 to TRBJ2-7, with D perhaps TRBD2 (5 bases). Germline lookup yields CDR1 MNHEY and CDR2 SVGAGI. V lost 10 bases and J 4 bases, leaving 11 bases between the germline ends. CDR3 length equals 11 residues. CDR3: CATREGYEQYF. The CDR3 DNA reads TGTGCCACCCGAGAGGGATACGAGCAGTACTTC.

The chain joins TRBV6-5 to TRBJ2-2, with D perhaps matching TRBD1 or TRBD2 (5 bases each). CDR1 MNHEY and CDR2 SVGAGI come from the germline V gene. Deletions cut 5 bases from V and 8 bases from J, with 18 bases between. The CDR3 has 15 residues. The CDR3, as DNA: TGTGCCAGCAGTCTCCGGGACGGCGGCGAGGGGGAGCTGTTTTTT. Protein: CASSLRDGGEGELFF.

This clone was detected only once. The V gene is TRBV19, the J gene TRBJ2-3, with D possibly TRBD2 on 6 matching bases. V was trimmed by 3 bases and J by 5 bases, leaving 15 bases between them. CDR3 length: 15 amino acids. Germline values: CDR1 LNHDA, CDR2 SQIVND (reference sequence). The CDR3 spells CASSIGGQGIDTQYF. The CDR3 nucleotides read TGTGCCAGTAGTATTGGAGGGCAGGGCATAGATACGCAGTATTTT.

The CDR3 spells CASSSGSVLVNTEAFF. The CDR3 bases are TGTGCCAGCAGTTCGGGGTCAGTCCTGGTGAACACTGAAGCTTTCTTT. The genes are TRBV28 and TRBJ1-1, with D hard to call. The germline V and J ends were trimmed by 4 bases and 0 bases, with 15 bases remaining between them. CDR3 size: 16 residues. Germline CDR1 reads MDHEN; CDR2 reads SYDVKM.

This chain links TRBV10-1 with TRBJ2-2; no clear D gene. V was shortened by 5 bases and J by 7 bases, with 11 bases between the two germline ends. CDR1 is WNHNN, CDR2 SYGVQD, per germline (reference sequence). CDR3 length equals 13 residues. CDR3 sequence reads: CASSPVPGGELFF. The CDR3 bases are TGCGCCAGCAGTCCCGTCCCGGGCGGGGAGCTGTTTTTT.

The chain links TRBV30 to TRBJ2-7; D unclear. V lost 4 bases and J 0 bases, leaving 13 bases between the germline ends. CDR1 and CDR2 from the germline V gene are GTSNPN and SVGIG (reference sequence). CDR3 length: 14 amino acids. CDR3 protein: CAWMHAAGSYEQYF. DNA for the CDR3: TGTGCCTGGATGCACGCGGCCGGCTCCTACGAGCAGTACTTC.

The V call is TRBV5-1, the J call TRBJ1-6; 7 bases agree with TRBD1. V lost 3 bases to trimming and J lost 3 bases; unmatched junction nucleotides: 3. The CDR3 length is 15 residues. Germline lookup yields CDR1 SGHRS and CDR2 YFSETQ. CDR3 DNA sequence: TGCGCCAGCAGCTCACAGGGGATCTATAATTCACCCCTCCACTTT. Translation: CASSSQGIYNSPLHF.

The rearrangement links TRBV12-2 to TRBJ2-1; the table's D gene call, TRBD2, was not cross checked with the DNA. TRBV12-2 is designated a pseudogene. The length of the CDR3 is 16 residues. Here the CDR3 reads CASRLVLASYDNEQFF. CDR3 coding DNA: TGTGCAAGTCGCTTAGTTCTAGCCTCTTACGACAATGAGCAGTTCTTC.

This clone was found once. The rearrangement joins TRBV30 to TRBJ2-7; tentatively, D is TRBD1 (6 bases). This CDR3 comprises 13 residues. Germline V gives CDR1 GTSNPN, CDR2 SVGIG (reference sequence). V lost 0 bases to trimming and J lost 7 bases, with 13 bases between them. In DNA form, the CDR3 reads TGTGCCTGGAGTGTTGAGGGGGTGAGGGAGCAGTACTTC. As protein: CAWSVEGVREQYF.

This chain joins TRBV5-8 and TRBJ2-2; D uncertain. In germline, CDR1 is SGHTS, CDR2 YDEGEE. This CDR3 comprises 11 residues. The V end was cut by 3 bases, the J end by 4 bases, with 1 base between. Here the CDR3 reads CASSSTGELFF. CDR3 sequence (DNA): TGTGCCAGCAGCTCCACCGGGGAGCTGTTTTTT.

This clone has just one count. This chain joins TRBV29-1 and TRBJ2-1; the match to TRBD2 covers 8 bases. The CDR3 contains 14 residues. The germline V gene encodes CDR1 SQVTM and CDR2 ANQGSEA. V was pared by 6 bases and J by 5 bases, with 9 bases of the junction left unmatched. CDR3 nucleotides: TGCAGCGTCCTAAAGCGGGAGAAAGACAATGAGCAGTTCTTC. The encoded protein is CSVLKREKDNEQFF.

The chain is built from TRBV5-8 and TRBJ2-5; 10 positions agree with TRBD2. Germline V gene data show CDR1 as SGHTS and CDR2 as YDEGEE. With V trimmed by 2 bases and J by 3 bases, 10 bases remained unmatched. CDR3 size: 17 residues. CDR3 amino acids: CASSFGVRTSGKETQYF. The CDR3, as DNA: TGTGCCAGCAGCTTTGGGGTTAGGACTAGCGGTAAAGAGACCCAGTACTTC.